The 16 T cell receptor beta chains below were found in one sample sequenced in a study of T cell changes during pregnancy in multiple sclerosis. Profiling relied on immunoSEQ multiplex PCR, and the TCRdb table lists in-frame clones only, not all of them. The sample carries 60,000 to 65,000 clones, 92% recorded once. The sequenced sample was peripheral blood, obtained in the second trimester of pregnancy. The receptors shown here come from a female donor in good health, enrolled as a control in a pregnancy study.

The rearrangement links TRBV19 to TRBJ2-3; TRBD1 matches at 8 bases. CDR1 is LNHDA, CDR2 SQIVND, per germline (reference sequence). The length of the CDR3 is 15 residues. V trimming: 3 bases; J trimming: 6 bases; junction bases outside the gene matches: 8. CDR3 nucleotides: TGTGCCAGTAGTATCGGAGACAGGGGAAGGGATACGCAGTATTTT. Its translation: CASSIGDRGRDTQYF.

The chain links TRBV11-2 to TRBJ1-5; D is unresolved. This CDR3 comprises 15 residues. The V and J ends lost 5 bases and 6 bases respectively, with 17 bases between them. Germline V gene sequence: CDR1 SGHAT, CDR2 FQNNGV. CDR3 in DNA: TGTGCCAGCAGCCCGGAGGGAAGGGCTTCTCAGCCCCAGCATTTT. This sequence encodes CASSPEGRASQPQHF.

The V gene is TRBV19, the J gene TRBJ2-2; 10 bases match TRBD2. This CDR3 region has 14 residues. CDR1 is LNHDA and CDR2 is SQIVND in the germline V gene (reference sequence). The V and J ends lost 10 bases and 3 bases, in that order; junction bases with no gene match: 5. CDR3 sequence reads: CATSSGGDTGELFF. The CDR3 DNA sequence: TGTGCCACATCTAGCGGGGGTGACACCGGGGAGCTGTTTTTT.

The chain is built from TRBV18 and TRBJ2-1; TRBD1 agrees at 9 bases. There are 15 residues in the CDR3. After removal of 4 bases from V and 6 bases from J, the junction contained 7 bases not matched to a gene. Per the germline V gene, CDR1 is KGHSH and CDR2 is LQKENI. The CDR3 loop reads CASSLGQGSFNEQFF. In DNA, the CDR3 is TGTGCCAGCTCACTGGGACAGGGAAGCTTCAATGAGCAGTTCTTC.

CDR3 DNA: TGTGCCAGCAGTTTAAGGGGCCCAGGGTTGGAGACTTTCTTT. Translation: CASSLRGPGLETFF. This rearrangement joins TRBV28 to TRBJ1-1, with D perhaps TRBD1 (5 bases). The ends were cut back, 2 bases at V and 12 bases at J, with 19 bases in the middle. CDR1 MDHEN and CDR2 SYDVKM come from the germline V gene. The CDR3 consists of 14 residues.

This chain connects TRBV9 to TRBJ2-5; weak D call: TRBD2 (6 bases). This CDR3 is built from 12 residues. V was trimmed by 4 bases and J by 4 bases, leaving 8 bases between them. Germline V gene sequence: CDR1 SGDLS, CDR2 YYNGEE. CDR3 loop: CASSFSGETQYF. The CDR3 DNA reads as TGTGCCAGCAGCTTTAGCGGAGAGACCCAGTACTTC.

The genes are TRBV5-1 and TRBJ1-1; 7 positions match TRBD1. Germline V lookup: CDR1 SGHRS, CDR2 YFSETQ. The length of the CDR3 is 13 residues. The junction had 4 bases not matched to a gene; V was cut back by 5 bases and J by 3 bases. The CDR3 DNA reads TGCGCCAGCAGTTTCACAGGGGACACTGAAGCTTTCTTT. This sequence encodes CASSFTGDTEAFF. Drawing the rest from reference TRBV5-1 and TRBJ1-1, the complete variable domain is KAGVTQTPRYLIKTRGQQVTLSCSPISGHRSVSWYQQTPGQGLQFLFEYFSETQRNKGNFPGRFSGRQFSNSRSEMNVSTLELGDSALYLCASSFTGDTEAFFGQGTRLTVV.

This clone was seen a single time. The chain combines TRBV7-2 with TRBJ2-7; D is unresolved. The CDR3 contains 13 residues. CDR1 is SGHTA and CDR2 is FQGNSA in the germline V gene. The V end was cut by 4 bases, the J end by 3 bases, with 10 bases between. The CDR3 bases are TGTGCCAGCAGCTCCTCGGTTTTCTACGAGCAGTACTTC. This gives the protein CASSSSVFYEQYF.

The V gene is TRBV6-5, the J gene TRBJ1-1; 7 positions match TRBD1. Germline CDR1 is MNHEY and CDR2 is SVGAGI. The CDR3 extends over 15 amino acids. The J segment lost 0 bases and the V segment lost 6 bases, leaving 7 bases of the junction unmatched. CDR3: CASSRRGIMNTEAFF. The CDR3 nucleotides are TGTGCCAGCAGCCGCAGGGGGATCATGAACACTGAAGCTTTCTTT.

The chain combines TRBV27 with TRBJ2-1, with 7 bases identical to TRBD2. Germline trimming cut 2 bases from V and 6 bases from J; bases unmatched to any gene: 4. Germline V gene sequence: CDR1 MNHEY, CDR2 SMNVEV (reference sequence). This CDR3 is built from 14 residues. The CDR3 here is CASSLGLVGNEQFF. In DNA form, the CDR3 reads TGTGCCAGCAGTTTAGGACTAGTCGGCAATGAGCAGTTCTTC.

This sequence joins TRBV27 and TRBJ1-5; D gene unclear. The germline V and J ends were trimmed by 4 bases and 0 bases, with 13 bases remaining between them. CDR3 size: 16 residues. CDR1 is MNHEY, CDR2 SMNVEV, per germline (reference sequence). Here the CDR3 DNA reads TGTGCCAGCAGTTCGGGTTCGGATTATAGCAATCAGCCCCAGCATTTT. Translated: CASSSGSDYSNQPQHF.

The chain couples TRBV5-1 to TRBJ1-2, with D perhaps TRBD1 (5 bases). This CDR3 has 16 amino acids. CDR1 is SGHRS, CDR2 YFSETQ, per germline. Trimming took off 2 bases at V and 4 bases at J, with 18 bases between the two ends. CDR3 residues: CASSFVQGEGFYGYTF. The CDR3, as DNA: TGCGCCAGCAGCTTTGTTCAAGGGGAAGGATTCTATGGCTACACCTTC.

This sequence joins TRBV7-2 and TRBJ2-3; unclear D gene. Germline loops: CDR1 SGHTA, CDR2 FQGNSA. This CDR3 is built from 14 residues. V shed 6 bases and J shed 4 bases, with 14 bases lying between them. The CDR3, as DNA: TGTGCCAGCAGACCCTCCTCCAGCGCAGATACGCAGTATTTT. Its translation is CASRPSSSADTQYF.

The rearrangement uses TRBV29-1 and TRBJ1-1; D is possibly TRBD1 (5 bases). V was shortened by 6 bases and J by 0 bases, with 11 bases between the two germline ends. This CDR3 comprises 13 residues. Germline CDR1 and CDR2: SQVTM and ANQGSEA. CDR3 sequence: CSVLDSLNTEAFF. The CDR3 DNA follows: TGCAGCGTCCTCGACAGCTTGAACACTGAAGCTTTCTTT.

The chain joins TRBV6-6 to TRBJ2-7; no clear D. The CDR3 is made up of 15 amino acids. The V gene's germline CDR1 is MNHNY and CDR2 SVGAGI (reference sequence). V was trimmed by 2 bases and J by 2 bases, leaving 13 bases between them. CDR3 nucleotide sequence: TGTGCCAGCAGTTACCCTGAGAGCACCACCTACGAGCAGTACTTC. Protein: CASSYPESTTYEQYF.

Written as DNA, the CDR3 is TGTGCCATCAGTGACCGGGGAGCTGGAAACACCATATATTTT. Its protein is CAISDRGAGNTIYF. The genes are TRBV10-3 and TRBJ1-3; unclear D gene. In germline, CDR1 is ENHRY, CDR2 SYGVKD. The CDR3 is made up of 14 amino acids. V lost 3 bases, J lost 2 bases, and 8 bases lay in between.